This passage covers 20 T cell receptor beta chains from one sample sequenced in a study of T-cell reconstitution after alpha-beta-depleted transplantation in children. Molecular barcoding with unique molecular identifiers was used for the TCRbeta library. TCRdb reprocessed the PCR reads via MiXCR and lists one record per CDR3 protein. Of some 200,000 distinct CDR3 sequences in the sample, approximately 8.4% were seen once. Source: PBMCs, mostly from graft donor cells, taken 360 days after TCRalphabeta/CD19-depleted stem cell transplant. The receptors derive from a male patient aged 2 to 9 who had a stem cell transplant for acute myeloid leukemia, so the T cells may come from the graft donor.

The chain couples TRBV20-1 to TRBJ2-2; unclear D gene. Trimming removed 2 bases from V and 0 bases from J, with 7 bases in between. The CDR3 is made up of 14 amino acids. Germline assignment: CDR1 DFQATT and CDR2 SNEGSKA (reference sequence). Here the CDR3 DNA reads TGCAGTGCTAGATCTCTATCGAACACCGGGGAGCTGTTTTTT. Translated, it gives CSARSLSNTGELFF.

This clonotype was seen more than once but under ten times. The chain has TRBV20-1 and TRBJ1-1, with 9 nucleotides matching TRBD1. The CDR3 runs to 16 residues. CDR1 DFQATT and CDR2 SNEGSKA come from the germline V gene (reference sequence). V shed 2 bases and J 1 base; nucleotides not matched to a gene: 8. CDR3 amino acids: CSARSAGQGWNTEAFF. CDR3 sequence (DNA): TGCAGTGCTAGAAGTGCGGGACAGGGATGGAACACTGAAGCTTTCTTT.

This clonotype was counted ten times or more. The chain couples TRBV25-1 to TRBJ2-3; possible D gene TRBD2, 6 bases. The CDR3 runs 16 residues. Germline V gene sequence: CDR1 MGHDK, CDR2 SYGVNS. Trimming stripped 0 bases from V and 0 bases from J, with 10 bases between. In nucleotides, the CDR3 is TGTGCCAGCAGTGAATACGCGGGGCGGAGCACAGATACGCAGTATTTT. This gives the protein CASSEYAGRSTDTQYF.

This clonotype was detected ten times or more. The chain joins TRBV5-1 to TRBJ1-1; D gene ambiguous. The CDR3 contains 13 residues. Germline V gene lookup returns CDR1 SGHRS and CDR2 YFSETQ. V lost 4 bases to trimming and J lost 1 base, with 8 bases between them. The CDR3 nucleotides are TGCGCCAGCAGCGATGTCCCGAACACTGAAGCTTTCTTT. It is translated as CASSDVPNTEAFF.

This chain connects TRBV10-3 to TRBJ2-5, with TRBD1 matching 7 bases. The germline V gene encodes CDR1 ENHRY and CDR2 SYGVKD. The CDR3 is made up of 13 amino acids. With V trimmed by 3 bases and J by 4 bases, 2 bases remained unmatched. In nucleotides, the CDR3 is TGTGCCATCAGTGACAGGGGGACAGAGACCCAGTACTTC. It is translated as CAISDRGTETQYF.

The V call is TRBV5-8, the J call TRBJ2-7, with D perhaps TRBD1 (5 bases). The CDR3 extends over 13 amino acids. Trimming removed 5 bases from V and 7 bases from J, with 16 bases in between. The germline V gene encodes CDR1 SGHTS and CDR2 YDEGEE. CDR3 residues: CASSQDTFGEQYF. In DNA, the CDR3 is TGTGCCAGCAGTCAGGACACATTCGGGGAGCAGTACTTC.

This clonotype was observed a handful of times. The rearrangement joins TRBV19 to TRBJ2-1; D could derive from TRBD1 or TRBD2 (5 bases each). There are 17 residues in the CDR3. In germline, CDR1 is LNHDA, CDR2 SQIVND (reference sequence). Trimming removed 1 base from V and 3 bases from J, with 16 bases in between. The CDR3 bases are TGTGCCAGTAGTATAGCGCAGGGACGGTGGCTCTACAATGAGCAGTTCTTC. Protein sequence: CASSIAQGRWLYNEQFF.

This clonotype was counted many times. The chain employs TRBV7-2 and TRBJ2-5; 8 bases line up with TRBD2. The V gene end was trimmed by 5 bases and the J gene end by 4 bases; junction bases not matched to a gene: 3. The CDR3 is made up of 13 amino acids. Germline loops: CDR1 SGHTA, CDR2 FQGNSA. CDR3 protein: CASSMGLGETQYF. CDR3 DNA: TGTGCCAGCAGCATGGGACTAGGAGAGACCCAGTACTTC.

The chain recombines TRBV5-1 with TRBJ2-1, with 7 bases fitting TRBD2. The CDR3 runs 15 residues. Trimming took 2 bases from V and 0 from J; bases not matched to a gene: 2. Germline CDR1 reads SGHRS; CDR2 reads YFSETQ. The DNA of the CDR3 is TGCGCCAGCAGCTTTGCGGGAGTCTCCTACAATGAGCAGTTCTTC. Encoded protein: CASSFAGVSYNEQFF.

At least ten counts were recorded for this clonotype. This rearrangement joins TRBV20-1 to TRBJ2-1; D might be TRBD2 (6 bases). CDR1 and CDR2 from the germline V gene are DFQATT and SNEGSKA (reference sequence). The V end lost 5 bases, the J end lost 1 base, and 12 bases lay between the germline ends. The CDR3 is 14 residues long. The CDR3 loop reads CSAPVAGSYNEQFF. CDR3 DNA sequence: TGCAGTGCTCCGGTTGCGGGGTCCTACAATGAGCAGTTCTTC.

This clonotype was recorded at least ten times. The V gene is TRBV4-3, the J gene TRBJ1-5; no reliable D call. The CDR3 spans 14 residues. The V end was cut by 1 base, the J end by 4 bases, with 8 bases between. CDR1 is LGHNA and CDR2 is YSLEER in the germline V gene. CDR3 sequence: CASSQGRGNQPQHF. DNA for the CDR3: TGCGCCAGCAGCCAAGGCCGGGGTAATCAGCCCCAGCATTTT.

This clonotype was counted a few times. The V call is TRBV14, the J call TRBJ1-2, with D unresolved. The CDR3 is 14 amino acids. V lost 1 base to trimming and J lost 5 bases, with 11 bases between them. Per germline, CDR1 SGHDN and CDR2 FVKESK. The CDR3 region has the DNA TGTGCCAGCAGCCAAGGATCGGGCTTTTATGGCTACACCTTC. This gives the protein CASSQGSGFYGYTF.

The sample holds many counts of this clonotype. The rearrangement links TRBV29-1 to TRBJ2-3; 8 nucleotides line up with TRBD2. V lost 3 bases and J lost 2; bases outside the gene matches: 4. Germline V gene lookup returns CDR1 SQVTM and CDR2 ANQGSEA. The CDR3 sequence is 14 residues long. CDR3 nucleotide sequence: TGCAGCGTTGACCGCGGGGGGACCACAGATACGCAGTATTTT. Protein sequence: CSVDRGGTTDTQYF.

The V and J genes are TRBV20-1 and TRBJ2-3; the match to TRBD2 covers 14 bases. There are 17 residues in the CDR3. The germline V gene has CDR1 DFQATT and CDR2 SNEGSKA (reference sequence). The DNA for the CDR3 is TGCAGCGCACTATCCGGAGGGACTAGCGGGAGAGCAGATACGCAGTATTTT. Protein sequence: CSALSGGTSGRADTQYF.

This clonotype was observed at least ten times. The chain links TRBV18 to TRBJ1-1; D possibly corresponds to TRBD1 (5 bases). This CDR3 comprises 15 residues. Germline CDR1 KGHSH, CDR2 LQKENI. V was pared by 6 bases and J by 4 bases, with 18 bases between. CDR3 protein: CASSRTGTQATEAFF. Here the CDR3 DNA reads TGTGCCAGCTCTAGAACGGGGACCCAGGCCACTGAAGCTTTCTTT.

This clonotype showed up just a few times. The rearrangement uses TRBV4-2 and TRBJ2-1; D ambiguous. CDR3 length equals 15 residues. Looked up from germline, CDR1 is LGHNA and CDR2 is YNFKEQ. Deletions cut 1 base from V and 6 bases from J, with 13 bases between. The CDR3 nucleotides read TGTGCCAGCAGCCAAGTTCTATCGGTCGGCAATGAGCAGTTCTTC. Protein sequence: CASSQVLSVGNEQFF.

The chain joins TRBV7-2 to TRBJ1-3; D ambiguous. CDR1 is SGHTA and CDR2 is FQGNSA in the germline V gene. V lost 3 bases and J lost 0, with 6 bases in between. This CDR3 spans 14 amino acids. The CDR3 sequence is CASSLLVSGNTIYF. CDR3 bases: TGTGCCAGCAGCTTGCTAGTCTCTGGAAACACCATATATTTT.

This clonotype has at least ten counts. The CDR3 sequence is CASSLYFLRTDTQYF. The CDR3 bases are TGTGCCAGCAGTTTATATTTTTTACGGACAGATACGCAGTATTTT. The gene calls are TRBV27 and TRBJ2-3, with unresolved D. This CDR3 has 15 amino acids. V was pared by 1 base and J by 3 bases, with 11 bases between. In germline, CDR1 is MNHEY, CDR2 SMNVEV (reference sequence).

This clonotype has only a few counts. The V and J genes are TRBV12-3 or TRBV12-4 and TRBJ2-1; 8 bases align to TRBD2. This CDR3 has 15 amino acids. The V segment lost 3 bases and the J segment 9 bases; nucleotides outside the gene matches: 10. In DNA, the CDR3 is TGTGCCAGCAGTTTGACGGGAGGGCCTATGGGTGAGCAGTTCTTC. Protein sequence: CASSLTGGPMGEQFF.

The V call is TRBV20-1, the J call TRBJ1-6; D gene unclear. Germline assignment: CDR1 DFQATT and CDR2 SNEGSKA (reference sequence). This CDR3 is built from 14 residues. The V end lost 3 bases, the J end lost 9 bases, and 15 bases lay between the germline ends. The CDR3 reads CSASQGGEASPLHF. The DNA for the CDR3 is TGCAGTGCTAGTCAAGGCGGGGAGGCTTCACCCCTCCACTTT.